Below, one T cell receptor (beta chain) is given with its context. These data originate in a study of blood T cell repertoires in COVID-19. TCRdb's copy holds only in-frame clones and misses some; the assay was immunoSEQ multiplex PCR. The table lists about 220,000 clones, 60% to 85% of them singletons. The CDR3 totals 16 residues. The ends lost 2 bases at V and 2 bases at J; junction bases unmatched: 6. Germline CDR1 and CDR2: LGHDT and YNNKEL (reference sequence). The origin of this receptor is a woman between 65 and 79 years old with acute or convalescent COVID-19. Source material: peripheral blood. The rearrangement links TRBV3-1 (or the pseudogene TRBV3-2) to TRBJ2-5, with 9 bases lining up with TRBD2. The CDR3, as DNA: TGTGCCAGCAGCCAAAGGCGGGGACTAGCACAAGAGACCCAGTACTTC. Translation gives CASSQRRGLAQETQYF.